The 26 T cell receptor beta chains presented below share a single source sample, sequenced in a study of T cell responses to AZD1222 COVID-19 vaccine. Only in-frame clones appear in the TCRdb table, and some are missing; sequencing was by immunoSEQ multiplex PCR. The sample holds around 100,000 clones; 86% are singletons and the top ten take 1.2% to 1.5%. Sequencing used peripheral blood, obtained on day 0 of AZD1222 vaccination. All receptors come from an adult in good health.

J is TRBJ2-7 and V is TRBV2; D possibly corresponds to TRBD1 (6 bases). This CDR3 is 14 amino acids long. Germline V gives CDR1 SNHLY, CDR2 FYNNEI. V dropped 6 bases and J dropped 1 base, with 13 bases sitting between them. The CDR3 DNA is TGTGCCAGCAGACAGGAAGGACAGTCCTACGAGCAGTACTTC. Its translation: CASRQEGQSYEQYF.

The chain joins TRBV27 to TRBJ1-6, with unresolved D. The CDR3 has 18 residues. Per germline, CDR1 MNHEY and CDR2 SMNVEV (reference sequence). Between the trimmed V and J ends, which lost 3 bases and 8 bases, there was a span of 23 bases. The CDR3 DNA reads TGTGCCAGCAGTTTTTCCCGATCCTTAAGGGCTCCTGATTCACCCCTCCACTTT. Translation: CASSFSRSLRAPDSPLHF.

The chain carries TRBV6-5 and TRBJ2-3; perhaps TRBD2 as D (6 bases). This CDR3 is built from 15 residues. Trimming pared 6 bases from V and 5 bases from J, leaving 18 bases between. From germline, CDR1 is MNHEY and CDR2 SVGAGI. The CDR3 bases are TGTGCCAGCAGCCCCGTTGAATGGGGAGGAGATACGCAGTATTTT. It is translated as CASSPVEWGGDTQYF.

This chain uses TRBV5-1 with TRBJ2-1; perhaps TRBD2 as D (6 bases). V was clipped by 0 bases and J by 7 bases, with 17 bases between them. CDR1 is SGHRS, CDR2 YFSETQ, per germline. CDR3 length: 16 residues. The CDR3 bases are TGCGCCAGCAGCTTGGGAATGGGCGGGATAGTTAATGAGCAGTTCTTC. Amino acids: CASSLGMGGIVNEQFF. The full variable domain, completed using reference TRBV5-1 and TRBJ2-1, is KAGVTQTPRYLIKTRGQQVTLSCSPISGHRSVSWYQQTPGQGLQFLFEYFSETQRNKGNFPGRFSGRQFSNSRSEMNVSTLELGDSALYLCASSLGMGGIVNEQFFGPGTRLTVL.

The CDR3, as DNA: TGTGCCATCAGTGAGGGCTTAAATGAAAAACTGTTTTTT. Amino acids: CAISEGLNEKLFF. The V and J genes are TRBV10-3 and TRBJ1-4; D not resolved. The V end lost 2 bases, the J end lost 5 bases, and 6 bases lay between the germline ends. CDR1 ENHRY and CDR2 SYGVKD come from the germline V gene. The CDR3 consists of 13 residues.

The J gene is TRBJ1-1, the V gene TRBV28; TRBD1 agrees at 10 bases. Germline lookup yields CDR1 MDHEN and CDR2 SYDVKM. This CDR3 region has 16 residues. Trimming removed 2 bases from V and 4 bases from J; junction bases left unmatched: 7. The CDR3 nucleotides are TGTGCCAGCAGTTTAAGGGGGGACAGGGGTTTCACTGAAGCTTTCTTT. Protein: CASSLRGDRGFTEAFF.

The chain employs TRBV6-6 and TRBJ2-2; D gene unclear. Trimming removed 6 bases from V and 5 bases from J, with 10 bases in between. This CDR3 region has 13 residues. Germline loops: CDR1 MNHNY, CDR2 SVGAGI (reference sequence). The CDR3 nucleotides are TGTGCCAGCAGCCCGCGAGGTACCGGGGAGCTGTTTTTT. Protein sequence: CASSPRGTGELFF.

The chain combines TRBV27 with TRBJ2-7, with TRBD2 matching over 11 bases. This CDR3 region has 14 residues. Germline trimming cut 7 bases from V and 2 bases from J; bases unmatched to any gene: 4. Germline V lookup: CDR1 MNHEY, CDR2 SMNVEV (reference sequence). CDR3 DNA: TGTGCCAGCACCAGTAGCGGGAGGGCCTACGAGCAGTACTTC. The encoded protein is CASTSSGRAYEQYF.

The CDR3 DNA reads as TGTGCCAGCAGGGAGAACGACAGGGGCAATAATTCACCCCTCCACTTT. This sequence encodes CASRENDRGNNSPLHF. This chain joins TRBV28 and TRBJ1-6; 8 bases fit TRBD1. The trim removed 6 bases at V and 5 bases at J, leaving 9 bases unmatched. This CDR3 is 16 amino acids long. Germline V lookup: CDR1 MDHEN, CDR2 SYDVKM.

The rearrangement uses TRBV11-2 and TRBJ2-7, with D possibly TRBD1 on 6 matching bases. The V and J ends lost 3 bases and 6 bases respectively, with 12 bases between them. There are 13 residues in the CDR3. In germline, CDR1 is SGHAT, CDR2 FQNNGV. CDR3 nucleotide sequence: TGTGCCAGCAGCTTGACAGGTGTGAGCGAGCAGTACTTC. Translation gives CASSLTGVSEQYF.

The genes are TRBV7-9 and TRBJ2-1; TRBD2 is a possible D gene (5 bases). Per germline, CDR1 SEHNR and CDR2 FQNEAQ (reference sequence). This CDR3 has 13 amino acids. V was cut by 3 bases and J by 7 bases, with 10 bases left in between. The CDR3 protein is CASSLLSGNEQFF. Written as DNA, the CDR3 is TGTGCCAGCAGCTTGTTGTCGGGAAATGAGCAGTTCTTC.

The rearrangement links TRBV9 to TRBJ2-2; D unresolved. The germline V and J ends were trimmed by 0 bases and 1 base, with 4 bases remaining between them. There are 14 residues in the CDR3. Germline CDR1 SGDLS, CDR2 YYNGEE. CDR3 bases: TGTGCCAGCAGCGTAGGGCTGAACACCGGGGAGCTGTTTTTT. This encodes CASSVGLNTGELFF.

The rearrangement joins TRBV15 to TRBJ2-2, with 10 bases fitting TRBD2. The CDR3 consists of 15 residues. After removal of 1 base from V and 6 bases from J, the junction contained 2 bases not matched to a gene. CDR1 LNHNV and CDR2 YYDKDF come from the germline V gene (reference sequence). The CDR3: CATSRGLAGPGELFF. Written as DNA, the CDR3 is TGTGCCACCAGCAGAGGACTAGCGGGTCCCGGGGAGCTGTTTTTT.

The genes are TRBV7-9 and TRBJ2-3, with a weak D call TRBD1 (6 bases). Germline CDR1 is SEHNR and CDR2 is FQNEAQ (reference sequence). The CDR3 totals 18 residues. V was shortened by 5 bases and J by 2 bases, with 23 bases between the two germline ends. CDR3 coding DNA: TGTGCCAGCAGCCACGGACAGCTCCGGACCCCATACACAGATACGCAGTATTTT. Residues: CASSHGQLRTPYTDTQYF.

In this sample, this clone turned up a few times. CDR3 in DNA: TGTGCCAGCAGCTTAGGGGGAGCAGGGTTGGTCGACACTGAAGCTTTCTTT. The encoded protein is CASSLGGAGLVDTEAFF. The rearrangement uses TRBV7-2 and TRBJ1-1; D may be TRBD1 (5 bases). V gave up 1 base and J gave up 3 bases, with 18 bases separating them. This CDR3 is built from 17 residues. The germline CDR1 and CDR2 sequences are SGHTA and FQGNSA. Supplemented by reference TRBV7-2 and TRBJ1-1, the full variable domain reads GAGVSQSPSNKVTEKGKDVELRCDPISGHTALYWYRQSLGQGLEFLIYFQGNSAPDKSGLPSDRFSAERTGGSVSTLTIQRTQQEDSAVYLCASSLGGAGLVDTEAFFGQGTRLTVV.

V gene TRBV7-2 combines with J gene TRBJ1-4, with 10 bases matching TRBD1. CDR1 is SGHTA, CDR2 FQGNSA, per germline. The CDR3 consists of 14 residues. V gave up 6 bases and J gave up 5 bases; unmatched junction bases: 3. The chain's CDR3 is CASSPDRGNEKLFF. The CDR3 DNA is TGTGCCAGCAGTCCGGACAGGGGGAATGAAAAACTGTTTTTT. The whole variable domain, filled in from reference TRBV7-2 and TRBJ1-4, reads GAGVSQSPSNKVTEKGKDVELRCDPISGHTALYWYRQSLGQGLEFLIYFQGNSAPDKSGLPSDRFSAERTGGSVSTLTIQRTQQEDSAVYLCASSPDRGNEKLFFGSGTQLSVL.

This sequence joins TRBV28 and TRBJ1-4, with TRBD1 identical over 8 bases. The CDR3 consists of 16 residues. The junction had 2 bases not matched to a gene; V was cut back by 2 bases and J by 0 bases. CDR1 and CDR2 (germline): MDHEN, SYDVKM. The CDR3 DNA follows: TGTGCCAGCAGTTTAGCAGGGGGCGCAACTAATGAAAAACTGTTTTTT. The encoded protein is CASSLAGGATNEKLFF.

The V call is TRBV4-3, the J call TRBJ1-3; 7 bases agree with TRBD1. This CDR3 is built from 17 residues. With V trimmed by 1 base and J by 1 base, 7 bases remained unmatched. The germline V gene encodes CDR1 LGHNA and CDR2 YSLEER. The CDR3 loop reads CASSQAHRGASGNTIYF. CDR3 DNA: TGCGCCAGCAGCCAAGCTCACAGGGGAGCGTCTGGAAACACCATATATTTT.

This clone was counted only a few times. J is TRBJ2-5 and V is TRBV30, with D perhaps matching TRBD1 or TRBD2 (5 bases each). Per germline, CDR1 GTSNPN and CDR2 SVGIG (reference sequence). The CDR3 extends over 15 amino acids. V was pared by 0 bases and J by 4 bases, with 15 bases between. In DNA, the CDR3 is TGTGCCTGGAGTGTTGTGAGGGGTACGGGAGAGACCCAGTACTTC. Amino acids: CAWSVVRGTGETQYF.

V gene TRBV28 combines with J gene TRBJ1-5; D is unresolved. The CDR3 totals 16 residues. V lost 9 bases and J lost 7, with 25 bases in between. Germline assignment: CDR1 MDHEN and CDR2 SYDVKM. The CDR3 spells CASHKLGPARVQPQHF. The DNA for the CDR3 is TGTGCCAGTCACAAACTCGGACCGGCTAGGGTGCAGCCCCAGCATTTT.

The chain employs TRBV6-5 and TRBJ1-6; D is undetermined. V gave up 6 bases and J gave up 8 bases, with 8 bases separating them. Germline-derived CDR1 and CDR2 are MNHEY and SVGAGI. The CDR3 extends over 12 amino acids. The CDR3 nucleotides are TGTGCCAGCAGAGGCGGGGATTCACCCCTCCACTTT. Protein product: CASRGGDSPLHF.

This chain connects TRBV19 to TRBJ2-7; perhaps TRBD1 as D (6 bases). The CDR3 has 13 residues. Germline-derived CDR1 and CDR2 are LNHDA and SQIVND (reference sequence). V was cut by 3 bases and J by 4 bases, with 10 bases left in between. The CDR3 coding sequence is TGTGCCAGTAGTATGGAGAGGGGGTACGAGCAGTACTTC. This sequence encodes CASSMERGYEQYF.

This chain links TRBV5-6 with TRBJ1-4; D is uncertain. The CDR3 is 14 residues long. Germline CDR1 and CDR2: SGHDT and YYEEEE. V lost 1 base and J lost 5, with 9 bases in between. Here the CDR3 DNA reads TGTGCCAGCAGCTTGCGGAACTTAAATGAAAAACTGTTTTTT. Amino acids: CASSLRNLNEKLFF.

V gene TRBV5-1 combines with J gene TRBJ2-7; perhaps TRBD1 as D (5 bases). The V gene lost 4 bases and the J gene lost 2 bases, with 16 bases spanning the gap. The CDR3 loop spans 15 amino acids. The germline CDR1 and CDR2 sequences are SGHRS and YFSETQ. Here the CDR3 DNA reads TGCGCCAGCAGCGAACGTGGGCAGGGCCCCTACGAGCAGTACTTC. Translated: CASSERGQGPYEQYF.

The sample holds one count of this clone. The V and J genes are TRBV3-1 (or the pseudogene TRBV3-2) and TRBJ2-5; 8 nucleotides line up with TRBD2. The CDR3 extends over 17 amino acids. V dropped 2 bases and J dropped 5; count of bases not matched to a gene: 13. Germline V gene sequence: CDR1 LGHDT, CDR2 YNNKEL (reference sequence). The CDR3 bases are TGTGCCAGCAGCCAACGTACGGGACTAGGGGTGGGTGAGACCCAGTACTTC. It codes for CASSQRTGLGVGETQYF.

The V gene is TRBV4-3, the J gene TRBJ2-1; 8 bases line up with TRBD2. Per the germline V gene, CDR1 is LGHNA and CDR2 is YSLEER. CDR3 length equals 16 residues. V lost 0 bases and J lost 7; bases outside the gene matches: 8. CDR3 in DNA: TGCGCCAGCAGCCAAGATCCCGCGGGAGGTATGAATGAGCAGTTCTTC. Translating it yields CASSQDPAGGMNEQFF.